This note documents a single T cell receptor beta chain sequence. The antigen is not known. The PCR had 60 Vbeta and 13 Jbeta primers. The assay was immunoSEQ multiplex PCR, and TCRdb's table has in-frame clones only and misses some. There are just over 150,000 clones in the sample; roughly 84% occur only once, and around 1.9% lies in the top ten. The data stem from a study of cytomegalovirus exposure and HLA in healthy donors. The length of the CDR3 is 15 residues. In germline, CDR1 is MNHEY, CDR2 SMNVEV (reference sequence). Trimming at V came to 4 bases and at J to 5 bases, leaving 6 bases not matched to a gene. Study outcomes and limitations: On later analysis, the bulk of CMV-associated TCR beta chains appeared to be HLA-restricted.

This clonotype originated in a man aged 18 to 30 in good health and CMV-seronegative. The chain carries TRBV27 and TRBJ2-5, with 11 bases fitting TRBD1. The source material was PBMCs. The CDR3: CASSSRTGGFETQYF. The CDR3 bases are TGTGCCAGCAGTTCAAGGACAGGGGGCTTTGAGACCCAGTACTTC.